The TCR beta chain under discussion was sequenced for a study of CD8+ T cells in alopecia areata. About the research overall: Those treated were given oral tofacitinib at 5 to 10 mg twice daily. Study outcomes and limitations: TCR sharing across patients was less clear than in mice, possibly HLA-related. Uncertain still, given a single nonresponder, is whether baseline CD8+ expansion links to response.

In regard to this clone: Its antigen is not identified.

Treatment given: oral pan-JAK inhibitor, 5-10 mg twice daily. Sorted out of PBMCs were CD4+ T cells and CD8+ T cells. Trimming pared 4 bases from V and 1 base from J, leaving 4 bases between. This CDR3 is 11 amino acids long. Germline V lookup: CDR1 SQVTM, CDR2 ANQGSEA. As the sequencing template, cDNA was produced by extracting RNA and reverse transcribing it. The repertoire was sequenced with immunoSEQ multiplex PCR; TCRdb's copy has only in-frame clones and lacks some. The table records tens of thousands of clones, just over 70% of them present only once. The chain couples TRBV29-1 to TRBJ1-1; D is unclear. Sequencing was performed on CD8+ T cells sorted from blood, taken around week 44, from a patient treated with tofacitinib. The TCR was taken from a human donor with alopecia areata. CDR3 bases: TGCAGCGTTGCGGAGAACACTGAAGCTTTCTTT. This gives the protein CSVAENTEAFF.